Below are 23 T cell receptor beta chains sequenced from a single sample in a study of beta chain features in type 1 diabetes. Study-wide points: Type 1 diabetes patients showed a moderate but significant shortening of TCRB CDR3s in all four CD4+ subsets.

What these receptors recognize is not known. The authors reverse transcribed all of the isolated RNA, so sequencing captured expressed TCRB transcripts. Some clones are missing from TCRdb's copy, which holds only in-frame ones; the method was immunoSEQ multiplex PCR. The sample has about 170,000 clones; approximately 8.4% are singletons. Sequences were obtained from central memory CD4+ T cells from blood. The receptor source for this set is a man in his late teens or twenties with type 1 diabetes.

The chain couples TRBV9 to TRBJ1-2, with 10 bases identical to TRBD1. V lost 5 bases, J lost 8 bases, and 6 bases stayed unmatched. CDR1 and CDR2 (germline): SGDLS, YYNGEE. The CDR3 is 13 amino acids. This CDR3 is CASSQTGGAGYTF. The CDR3 DNA follows: TGTGCCAGCAGTCAGACAGGGGGCGCGGGCTACACCTTC.

Here the CDR3 DNA reads TGTGCCAGCAGTGAGGGAACCACAGATACGCAGTATTTT. Translation gives CASSEGTTDTQYF. The chain links TRBV9 to TRBJ2-3, with TRBD2 as a possible D gene (5 bases). CDR3 size: 13 residues. The germline V gene encodes CDR1 SGDLS and CDR2 YYNGEE. Trimming took off 5 bases at V and 2 bases at J, with 9 bases between the two ends.

The chain uses TRBV10-3 and TRBJ2-7, with 8 bases lining up with TRBD1. Per the germline V gene, CDR1 is ENHRY and CDR2 is SYGVKD. CDR3 length equals 14 residues. V was pared by 6 bases and J by 3 bases, with 7 bases of the junction left unmatched. CDR3 nucleotide sequence: TGTGCCATCAGGATTACAGGGGGAGGCTACGAGCAGTACTTC. Its protein is CAIRITGGGYEQYF.

This clone was seen more than once but under ten times. The chain joins TRBV9 to TRBJ2-7; possibly TRBD2 for D (5 bases). This CDR3 is built from 13 residues. Trimming shortened V by 0 bases and J by 6 bases, and 10 bases separated the two germline ends. Germline CDR1 reads SGDLS; CDR2 reads YYNGEE. The CDR3 loop is CASSVVGGPEQYF. The CDR3 coding sequence is TGTGCCAGCAGCGTAGTAGGCGGGCCCGAGCAGTACTTC.

The table lists this clone with a few counts. V is TRBV2 and J is TRBJ1-5; 8 bases are a match to TRBD1. Germline CDR1 SNHLY, CDR2 FYNNEI. The CDR3 sequence is 16 residues long. V was clipped by 4 bases and J by 0 bases; unmatched bases: 5. CDR3 loop: CASSGTGGYSNQPQHF. CDR3 sequence (DNA): TGTGCCAGCAGTGGCACAGGGGGTTATAGCAATCAGCCCCAGCATTTT. Full variable domain (outside the CDR3, taken from reference TRBV2 and TRBJ1-5): EPEVTQTPSHQVTQMGQEVILRCVPISNHLYFYWYRQILGQKVEFLVSFYNNEISEKSEIFDDQFSVERPDGSNFTLKIRSTKLEDSAMYFCASSGTGGYSNQPQHFGDGTRLSIL.

This clone was found a few times. The chain uses TRBV18 and TRBJ2-7; tentative D call: TRBD2 (6 bases). Trimming stripped 0 bases from V and 2 bases from J, with 11 bases between. The CDR3 totals 15 residues. CDR1 is KGHSH, CDR2 LQKENI, per germline. The CDR3 nucleotides read TGTGCCAGCTCACCACCCGGGCGGGGAGCCTACGAGCAGTACTTC. It specifies CASSPPGRGAYEQYF.

This clone was counted between two and nine times. The V and J genes are TRBV30 and TRBJ2-6; 8 bases are shared with TRBD2. CDR1 is GTSNPN, CDR2 SVGIG, per germline (reference sequence). With V trimmed by 0 bases and J by 4 bases, 5 bases remained unmatched. The CDR3 is 16 residues long. This CDR3 reads CAWSVPGGTGANVLTF. CDR3 bases: TGTGCCTGGAGTGTACCGGGGGGGACCGGGGCCAACGTCCTGACTTTC.

This clone was seen a few times. The rearrangement uses TRBV6-6 and TRBJ1-2, with 9 bases lining up with TRBD1. J was trimmed by 5 bases and V by 5 bases; bases with no gene match: 9. This CDR3 contains 15 residues. Germline V CDR1 and CDR2: MNHNY, SVGAGI (reference sequence). The DNA of the CDR3 is TGTGCCAGCAGTCCACTCACAGGGGGCTTATATGGCTACACCTTC. Its protein product is CASSPLTGGLYGYTF.

V is TRBV5-1 and J is TRBJ2-5; 8 bases agree with TRBD2. Germline-derived CDR1 and CDR2 are SGHRS and YFSETQ. The trim removed 4 bases at V and 7 bases at J, leaving 15 bases unmatched. This CDR3 is 16 amino acids long. CDR3 in amino acids: CASSQEASGSGATQYF. CDR3 sequence (DNA): TGCGCCAGCAGCCAAGAAGCTAGCGGGTCCGGGGCGACCCAGTACTTC.

This clone was detected a few times. The chain carries TRBV2 and TRBJ2-2, with 9 bases matching TRBD2. The V and J ends lost 8 bases and 1 base, in that order; junction bases with no gene match: 5. The CDR3 contains 15 residues. Germline CDR1 SNHLY, CDR2 FYNNEI. The DNA of the CDR3 is TGTGCCAGCCTTAGCGGGAGATTGAACACCGGGGAGCTGTTTTTT. Amino acid sequence: CASLSGRLNTGELFF.

The gene calls are TRBV5-1 and TRBJ2-1; D is perhaps TRBD2 (6 bases). The CDR3 has 15 residues. The V and J ends lost 7 bases and 1 base respectively, with 15 bases between them. Per germline, CDR1 SGHRS and CDR2 YFSETQ. In DNA, the CDR3 is TGCGCCAGCCGGGGGAAGATTGGGTCCTACAATGAGCAGTTCTTC. This translates into CASRGKIGSYNEQFF. Looking up the rest from reference TRBV5-1 and TRBJ2-1 gives the full variable domain: KAGVTQTPRYLIKTRGQQVTLSCSPISGHRSVSWYQQTPGQGLQFLFEYFSETQRNKGNFPGRFSGRQFSNSRSEMNVSTLELGDSALYLCASRGKIGSYNEQFFGPGTRLTVL.

This clone was counted only a few times. This chain joins TRBV6-5 and TRBJ1-1; D unclear. Germline CDR1 reads MNHEY; CDR2 reads SVGAGI. The CDR3 runs 13 residues. The ends were cut back, 4 bases at V and 0 bases at J, with 6 bases in the middle. Written as DNA, the CDR3 is TGTGCCAGCAGTTTTCGAGTGAACACTGAAGCTTTCTTT. It is translated as CASSFRVNTEAFF.

This clone came up a few times. One end of the junction varies from germline; a read error may be responsible. The chain joins TRBV11-2 to TRBJ2-5; 10 positions match TRBD2. This CDR3 is 14 amino acids long. Germline CDR1 is SGHAT and CDR2 is FQNNGV. The CDR3 DNA follows: TGTGCCAGCAGATTAGCGGGAGGTCGCGAGACCCAGTACTTC. Its protein is CASRLAGGRETQYF.

A few counts support this clone. The chain recombines TRBV19 with TRBJ1-2; unclear D gene. Trimming shortened V by 2 bases and J by 0 bases, and 4 bases separated the two germline ends. Germline lookup yields CDR1 LNHDA and CDR2 SQIVND (reference sequence). The CDR3 is 13 amino acids. The CDR3 reads CASSIHANYGYTF. CDR3 DNA sequence: TGTGCCAGTAGTATACATGCTAACTATGGCTACACCTTC. Combining the CDR3 with reference TRBV19 and TRBJ1-2 gives the whole variable domain DGGITQSPKYLFRKEGQNVTLSCEQNLNHDAMYWYRQDPGQGLRLIYYSQIVNDFQKGDIAEGYSVSREKKESFPLTVTSAQKNPTAFYLCASSIHANYGYTFGSGTRLTVV.

V and J are TRBV5-4 and TRBJ2-6, with TRBD1 matching 7 bases. The J segment lost 0 bases and the V segment lost 5 bases, leaving 8 bases of the junction unmatched. There are 17 residues in the CDR3. Germline lookup yields CDR1 SGHNT and CDR2 YYREEE (reference sequence). The DNA for the CDR3 is TGTGCCAGCAGTCCGGGACAGATCCTCTCTGGGGCCAACGTCCTGACTTTC. Residues: CASSPGQILSGANVLTF.

This clone was observed a handful of times. The genes are TRBV28 and TRBJ2-1; D perhaps matches TRBD2 (6 bases). The germline CDR1 and CDR2 sequences are MDHEN and SYDVKM. Trimming left V 5 bases short and J 6 bases short, with 14 bases between. This CDR3 has 14 amino acids. The CDR3 coding sequence is TGTGCCAGCAGTCCGCGACTAGTAAGCAATGAGCAGTTCTTC. This gives the protein CASSPRLVSNEQFF.

This clone occurred a few times. V usage is TRBV19 and J usage is TRBJ2-7; 7 bases line up with TRBD2. Germline CDR1 and CDR2: LNHDA and SQIVND (reference sequence). The CDR3 is 15 amino acids. Trimming removed 3 bases from V and 3 bases from J; junction bases left unmatched: 8. CDR3 in amino acids: CASSISRLADYEQYF. The DNA of the CDR3 is TGTGCCAGTAGTATCAGCCGTCTAGCGGACTACGAGCAGTACTTC.

This clone was counted between two and nine times. The sample has other DNA sequences that encode this CDR3 too. This chain joins TRBV28 and TRBJ1-2; no firm D call. Germline loops: CDR1 MDHEN, CDR2 SYDVKM. With 3 bases removed from V and 5 bases from J, the gap between germline ends came to 7 bases. There are 12 residues in the CDR3. The CDR3 loop is CASSLRGYGYTF. In DNA, the CDR3 is TGTGCCAGCAGTTTGCGGGGTTATGGCTACACCTTC.

V and J are TRBV5-1 and TRBJ1-4, with 8 bases that match TRBD1. The CDR3 has 14 amino acids. The junction had 3 bases not matched to a gene; V was cut back by 3 bases and J by 5 bases. Germline assignment: CDR1 SGHRS and CDR2 YFSETQ. CDR3 sequence: CASSYWTGNEKLFF. The CDR3, as DNA: TGCGCCAGCAGCTATTGGACAGGGAATGAAAAACTGTTTTTT.

The chain couples TRBV28 to TRBJ1-2, with 8 bases aligning to TRBD1. V trimming: 6 bases; J trimming: 0 bases; junction bases outside the gene matches: 6. Germline V CDR1 and CDR2: MDHEN, SYDVKM. CDR3 length equals 15 residues. The CDR3: CASSTGQATNYGYTF. CDR3 DNA sequence: TGTGCCAGCAGCACGGGACAGGCAACTAACTATGGCTACACCTTC.

The gene calls are TRBV7-6 and TRBJ1-2; TRBD1 agrees at 7 bases. The J segment lost 4 bases and the V segment lost 3 bases, leaving 2 bases of the junction unmatched. The CDR3 contains 13 residues. Germline V gene sequence: CDR1 SGHVS, CDR2 FNYEAQ. In nucleotides, the CDR3 is TGTGCCAGCAGCTTCTCAGGGGGCTATGGCTACACCTTC. It codes for CASSFSGGYGYTF.

This clone has a handful of counts. The J gene is TRBJ2-5, the V gene TRBV7-2; the D is unclear. V lost 0 bases and J 4 bases, leaving 6 bases between the germline ends. The CDR3 is made up of 13 amino acids. Germline CDR1 and CDR2: SGHTA and FQGNSA. The CDR3 reads CASSLALRETQYF. The CDR3 DNA follows: TGTGCCAGCAGCTTAGCGCTGCGAGAGACCCAGTACTTC.

This chain links TRBV9 with TRBJ2-3; D is ambiguous. The CDR3 length is 13 residues. V was trimmed by 0 bases and J by 3 bases, leaving 5 bases between them. Germline V gene data show CDR1 as SGDLS and CDR2 as YYNGEE. The CDR3 protein is CASSVAVTDTQYF. Written as DNA, the CDR3 is TGTGCCAGCAGCGTAGCTGTGACAGATACGCAGTATTTT.